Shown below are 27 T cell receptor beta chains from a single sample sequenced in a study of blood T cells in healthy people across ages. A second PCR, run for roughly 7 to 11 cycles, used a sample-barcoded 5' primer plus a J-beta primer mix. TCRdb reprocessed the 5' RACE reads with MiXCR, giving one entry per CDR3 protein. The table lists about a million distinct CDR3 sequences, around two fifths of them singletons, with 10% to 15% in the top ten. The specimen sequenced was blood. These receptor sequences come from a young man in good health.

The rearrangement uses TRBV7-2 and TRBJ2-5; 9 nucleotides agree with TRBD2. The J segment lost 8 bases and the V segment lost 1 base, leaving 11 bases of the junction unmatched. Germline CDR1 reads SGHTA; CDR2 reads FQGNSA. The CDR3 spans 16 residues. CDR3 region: CASSLGGGAAQGTQYF. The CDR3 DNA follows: TGTGCCAGCAGCTTAGGCGGGGGGGCCGCCCAAGGAACCCAGTACTTC.

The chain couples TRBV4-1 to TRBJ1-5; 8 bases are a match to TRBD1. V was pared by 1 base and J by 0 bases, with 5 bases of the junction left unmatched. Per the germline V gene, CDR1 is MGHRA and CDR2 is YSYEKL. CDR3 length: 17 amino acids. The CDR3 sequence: CASSQGGTGVSNQPQHF. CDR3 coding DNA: TGCGCCAGCAGCCAAGGAGGGACAGGAGTTAGCAATCAGCCCCAGCATTTT.

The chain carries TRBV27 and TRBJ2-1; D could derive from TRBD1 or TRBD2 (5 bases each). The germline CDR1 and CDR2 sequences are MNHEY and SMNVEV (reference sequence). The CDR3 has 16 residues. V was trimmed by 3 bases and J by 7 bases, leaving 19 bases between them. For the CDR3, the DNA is TGTGCCAGCAGTTTCCTAAGGGACCCTTTGGGGAATGAGCAGTTCTTC. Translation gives CASSFLRDPLGNEQFF.

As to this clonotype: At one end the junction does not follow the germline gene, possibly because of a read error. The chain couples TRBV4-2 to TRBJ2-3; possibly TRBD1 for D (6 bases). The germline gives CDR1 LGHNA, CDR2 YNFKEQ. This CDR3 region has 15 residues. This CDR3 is CASSPGQPDTDAQYF. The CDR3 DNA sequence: TGTGCCAGCAGTCCGGGACAACCGGACACAGATGCGCAGTATTTT.

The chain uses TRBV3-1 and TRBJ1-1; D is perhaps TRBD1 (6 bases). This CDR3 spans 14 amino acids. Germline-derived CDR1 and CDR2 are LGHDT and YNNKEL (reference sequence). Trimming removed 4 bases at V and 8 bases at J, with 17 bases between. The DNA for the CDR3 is TGTGCCAGCAGCCTAACCGGGACACGCCCCGAAGCTTTCTTT. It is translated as CASSLTGTRPEAFF.

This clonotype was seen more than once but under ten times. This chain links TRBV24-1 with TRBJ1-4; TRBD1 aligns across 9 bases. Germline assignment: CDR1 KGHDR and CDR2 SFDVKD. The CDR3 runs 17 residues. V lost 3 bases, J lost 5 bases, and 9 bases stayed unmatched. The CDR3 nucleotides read TGTGCCACCAGTGATCACGAATCGGGGACAGGGAATGAAAAACTGTTTTTT. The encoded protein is CATSDHESGTGNEKLFF.

The CDR3 loop reads CASSRPGQGRNEAFF. CDR3 DNA sequence: TGTGCCAGCAGCCGACCCGGACAGGGGCGGAATGAAGCTTTCTTT. V is TRBV7-9 and J is TRBJ1-1; TRBD1 agrees at 9 bases. The CDR3 is 15 amino acids. With V trimmed by 5 bases and J by 7 bases, 11 bases remained unmatched. The germline CDR1 and CDR2 sequences are SEHNR and FQNEAQ (reference sequence).

CDR3 protein: CSALADRGHNYGYTF. The DNA of the CDR3 is TGCAGTGCACTCGCTGACAGGGGGCATAACTATGGCTACACCTTC. The chain uses TRBV20-1 and TRBJ1-2; 10 bases match TRBD1. Germline V lookup: CDR1 DFQATT, CDR2 SNEGSKA (reference sequence). The CDR3 runs 15 residues. Trimming at V came to 6 bases and at J to 1 base, leaving 8 bases not matched to a gene.

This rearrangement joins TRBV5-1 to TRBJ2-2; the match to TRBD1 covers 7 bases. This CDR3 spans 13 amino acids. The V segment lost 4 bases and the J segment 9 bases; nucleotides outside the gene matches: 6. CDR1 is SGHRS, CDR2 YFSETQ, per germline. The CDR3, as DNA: TGCGCCAGCAGCCCGGACAGGCCGTGGGAGCTGTTTTTT. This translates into CASSPDRPWELFF.

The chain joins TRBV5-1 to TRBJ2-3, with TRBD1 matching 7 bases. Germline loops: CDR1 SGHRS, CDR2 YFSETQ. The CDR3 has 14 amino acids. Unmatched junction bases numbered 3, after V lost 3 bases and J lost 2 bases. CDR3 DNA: TGCGCCAGCAGCTCCGGGACAGCCACAGATACGCAGTATTTT. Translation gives CASSSGTATDTQYF.

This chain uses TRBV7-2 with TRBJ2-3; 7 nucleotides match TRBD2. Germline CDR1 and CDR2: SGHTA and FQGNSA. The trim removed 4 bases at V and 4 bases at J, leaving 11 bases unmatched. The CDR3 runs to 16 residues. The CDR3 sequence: CASSSPPGGIADTQYF. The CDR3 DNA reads TGTGCCAGCAGCTCCCCCCCCGGGGGGATAGCAGATACGCAGTATTTT.

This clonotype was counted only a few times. Here the CDR3 reads CASIGADNQPQHF. The CDR3 DNA reads as TGTGCCAGCATCGGGGCAGACAATCAGCCCCAGCATTTT. The chain is built from TRBV28 and TRBJ1-5, with D possibly being TRBD1 (5 bases). Germline V gives CDR1 MDHEN, CDR2 SYDVKM. V was shortened by 7 bases and J by 3 bases, with 10 bases between the two germline ends. The CDR3 spans 13 residues. Filled out from reference TRBV28 and TRBJ1-5, the complete variable domain reads DVKVTQSSRYLVKRTGEKVFLECVQDMDHENMFWYRQDPGLGLRLIYFSYDVKMKEKGDIPEGYSVSREKKERFSLILESASTNQTSMYLCASIGADNQPQHFGDGTRLSIL.

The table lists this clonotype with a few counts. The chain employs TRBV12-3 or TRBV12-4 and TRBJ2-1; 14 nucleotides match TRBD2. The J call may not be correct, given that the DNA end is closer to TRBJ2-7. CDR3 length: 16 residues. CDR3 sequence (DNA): TGTGCCAGCAACCTGGGGACTAGCGGGGGATACAATGAGCAGTACTTC. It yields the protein CASNLGTSGGYNEQYF.

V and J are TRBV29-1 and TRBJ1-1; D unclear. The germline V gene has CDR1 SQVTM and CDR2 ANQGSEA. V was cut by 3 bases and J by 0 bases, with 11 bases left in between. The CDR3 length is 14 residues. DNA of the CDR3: TGCAGCGTTGAGAAGCTGGGCCTGAACACTGAAGCTTTCTTT. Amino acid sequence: CSVEKLGLNTEAFF.

The CDR3 is CASSLVSGDTEAFF. The CDR3 nucleotides are TGCGCCAGCAGCTTGGTTTCAGGGGACACTGAAGCTTTCTTT. V gene TRBV5-1 combines with J gene TRBJ1-1, with a possible D match to TRBD1 (6 bases). Per the germline V gene, CDR1 is SGHRS and CDR2 is YFSETQ. Between the trimmed V and J ends, which lost 0 bases and 3 bases, there was a span of 9 bases. This CDR3 spans 14 amino acids.

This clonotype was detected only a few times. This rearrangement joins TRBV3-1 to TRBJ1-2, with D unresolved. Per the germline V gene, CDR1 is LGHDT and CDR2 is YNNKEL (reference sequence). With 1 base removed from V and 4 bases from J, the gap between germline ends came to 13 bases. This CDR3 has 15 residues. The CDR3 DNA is TGTGCCAGCAGCCAAGGACGCGGCGTGAGCTATGGCTACACCTTC. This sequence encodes CASSQGRGVSYGYTF.

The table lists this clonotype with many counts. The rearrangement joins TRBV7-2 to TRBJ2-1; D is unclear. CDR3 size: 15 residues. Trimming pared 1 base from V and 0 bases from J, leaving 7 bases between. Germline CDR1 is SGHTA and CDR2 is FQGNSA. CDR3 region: CASSLEVSSYNEQFF. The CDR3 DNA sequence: TGTGCCAGCAGCTTAGAAGTCAGCTCCTACAATGAGCAGTTCTTC.

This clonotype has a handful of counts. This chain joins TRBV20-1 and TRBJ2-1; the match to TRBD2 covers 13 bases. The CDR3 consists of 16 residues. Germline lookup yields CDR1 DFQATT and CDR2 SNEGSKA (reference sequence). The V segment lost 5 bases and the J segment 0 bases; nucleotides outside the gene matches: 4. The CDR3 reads CSAPTSGGRSYNEQFF. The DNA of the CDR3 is TGCAGTGCTCCGACTAGCGGGGGGCGCTCCTACAATGAGCAGTTCTTC.

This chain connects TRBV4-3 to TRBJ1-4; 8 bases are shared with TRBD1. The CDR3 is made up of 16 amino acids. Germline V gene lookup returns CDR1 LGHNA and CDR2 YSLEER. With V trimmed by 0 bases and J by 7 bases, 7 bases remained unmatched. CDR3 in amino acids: CASSQDRWTGSEKLFF. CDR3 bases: TGCGCCAGCAGCCAAGATCGTTGGACAGGGAGTGAAAAACTGTTTTTT.

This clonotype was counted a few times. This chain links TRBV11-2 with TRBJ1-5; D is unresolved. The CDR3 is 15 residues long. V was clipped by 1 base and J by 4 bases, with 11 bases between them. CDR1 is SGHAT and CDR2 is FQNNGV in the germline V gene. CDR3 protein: CASSLAGSRNQPQHF. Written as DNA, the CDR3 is TGTGCCAGCAGCTTAGCGGGGTCTAGGAATCAGCCCCAGCATTTT.

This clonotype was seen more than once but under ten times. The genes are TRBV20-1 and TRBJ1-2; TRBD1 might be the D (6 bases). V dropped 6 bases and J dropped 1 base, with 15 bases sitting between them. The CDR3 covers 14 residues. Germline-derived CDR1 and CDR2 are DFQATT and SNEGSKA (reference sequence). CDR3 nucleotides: TGCAGTGCCAGTGGGGGGGGCAGTAACTATGGCTACACCTTC. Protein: CSASGGGSNYGYTF.

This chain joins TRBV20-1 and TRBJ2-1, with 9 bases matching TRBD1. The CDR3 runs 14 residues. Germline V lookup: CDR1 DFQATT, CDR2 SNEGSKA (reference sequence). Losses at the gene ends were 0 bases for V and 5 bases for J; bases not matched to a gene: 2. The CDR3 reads CSAREGTGNNEQFF. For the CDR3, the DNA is TGCAGTGCTAGAGAGGGGACAGGGAACAATGAGCAGTTCTTC.

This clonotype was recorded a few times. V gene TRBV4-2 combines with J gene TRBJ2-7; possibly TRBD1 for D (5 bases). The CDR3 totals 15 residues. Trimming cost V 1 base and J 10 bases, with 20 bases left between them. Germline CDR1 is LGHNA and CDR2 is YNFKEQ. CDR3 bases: TGTGCCAGCAGCCAAGGGGGCCTTCCCGGAGATAGCCAGTACTTC. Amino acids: CASSQGGLPGDSQYF.

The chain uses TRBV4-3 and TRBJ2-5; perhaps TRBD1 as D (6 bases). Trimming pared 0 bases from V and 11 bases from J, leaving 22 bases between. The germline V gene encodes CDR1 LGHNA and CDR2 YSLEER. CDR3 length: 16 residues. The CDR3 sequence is CASSQEQAGVYNEQYF. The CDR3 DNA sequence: TGCGCCAGCAGCCAAGAACAGGCAGGGGTCTACAATGAGCAGTACTTC.

The CDR3 sequence is CASREGAGEQYF. The CDR3 DNA follows: TGTGCCAGCAGGGAAGGTGCGGGTGAGCAGTACTTC. This chain connects TRBV28 to TRBJ2-5; D might be TRBD2 (5 bases). There are 12 residues in the CDR3. Germline values: CDR1 MDHEN, CDR2 SYDVKM. Trimming cost V 6 bases and J 11 bases, with 16 bases left between them.

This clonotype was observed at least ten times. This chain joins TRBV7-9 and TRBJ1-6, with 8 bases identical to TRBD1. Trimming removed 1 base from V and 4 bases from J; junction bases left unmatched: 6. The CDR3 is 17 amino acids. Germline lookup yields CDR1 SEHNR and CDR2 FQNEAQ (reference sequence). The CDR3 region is CASSLGGQEEYNSPLHF. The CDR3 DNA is TGTGCCAGCAGCTTAGGGGGACAGGAGGAATATAATTCACCCCTCCACTTT.

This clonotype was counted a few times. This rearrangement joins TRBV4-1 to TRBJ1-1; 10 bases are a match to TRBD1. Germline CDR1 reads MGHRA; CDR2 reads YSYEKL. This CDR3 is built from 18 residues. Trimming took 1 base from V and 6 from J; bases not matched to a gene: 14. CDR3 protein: CASSQGEGTGDVFAEAFF. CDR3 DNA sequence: TGCGCCAGCAGCCAAGGTGAAGGGACAGGGGACGTTTTCGCTGAAGCTTTCTTT.